These 16 T cell receptor beta chains share one sample of origin, sequenced in a study of CD8+ T cells in alopecia areata. cDNA prepared by RNA extraction and subsequent reverse transcription served as the template for sequencing. Profiled with immunoSEQ multiplex PCR; TCRdb holds only in-frame clones, not every one. The sample consists of fewer than 250,000 clones, 50% to 65% of them appearing once. The starting material was CD4+ T cells sorted from blood, obtained at week 0. These receptors all stem from a human donor with alopecia areata.

In its sample, this clone was seen a few times. This sequence joins TRBV6-1 and TRBJ2-6, with no clear D. CDR1 MNHNS and CDR2 SASEGT come from the germline V gene. V gave up 2 bases and J gave up 0 bases, with 11 bases separating them. CDR3 length equals 17 residues. The CDR3: CASSEQYSDSGANVLTF. The CDR3 DNA is TGTGCCAGCAGTGAACAATACAGTGACTCTGGGGCCAACGTCCTGACTTTC.

This clone has just a few counts. The gene calls are TRBV5-1 and TRBJ2-5, with 7 bases aligning to TRBD2. Germline CDR1 is SGHRS and CDR2 is YFSETQ. The CDR3 covers 15 residues. V lost 3 bases, J lost 5 bases, and 10 bases stayed unmatched. The CDR3 sequence: CASSWRPGGQETQYF. The CDR3 bases are TGCGCCAGCAGCTGGAGACCGGGAGGCCAGGAGACCCAGTACTTC.

This clone was observed a few times. The CDR3 loop reads CAWSYYRGTQYF. The DNA for the CDR3 is TGTGCCTGGAGTTATTACAGGGGGACCCAGTACTTC. The V call is TRBV30, the J call TRBJ2-5, with TRBD1 identical over 7 bases. The CDR3 is made up of 12 amino acids. The V and J ends lost 2 bases and 7 bases, in that order; junction bases with no gene match: 4. Germline-derived CDR1 and CDR2 are GTSNPN and SVGIG (reference sequence).

The V gene is TRBV11-1, the J gene TRBJ2-7; D may be TRBD1 (8 bases). The V and J ends lost 5 bases and 3 bases respectively, with 14 bases between them. Germline loops: CDR1 SGHAT, CDR2 FQDESV (reference sequence). The CDR3 loop spans 14 amino acids. The CDR3 nucleotides read TGTGCCAGCAGCGAGACAGGGGACTACTACGAGCAGTACTTC. Translated, it gives CASSETGDYYEQYF.

This clone was seen a handful of times. The chain joins TRBV6-5 to TRBJ1-5, with no clear D. CDR3 size: 13 residues. Per germline, CDR1 MNHEY and CDR2 SVGAGI. The ends were cut back, 8 bases at V and 2 bases at J, with 10 bases in the middle. The CDR3 is CASRSTRNQPQHF. The CDR3 DNA reads as TGTGCCAGCCGGAGTACCCGCAATCAGCCCCAGCATTTT.

This clone was found once. The rearrangement joins TRBV5-1 to TRBJ2-3; the D call may be TRBD1 or TRBD2 (5 bases each). Trimming took 4 bases from V and 5 from J, leaving 23 bases between them. Looked up from germline, CDR1 is SGHRS and CDR2 is YFSETQ. This CDR3 is 17 amino acids long. CDR3 residues: CASSRGSRTRLGDTQYF. As DNA, the CDR3 is TGCGCCAGCAGCCGGGGCTCCCGGACGAGACTGGGAGATACGCAGTATTTT.

In its sample, this clone was seen a few times. The V gene is TRBV6-5, the J gene TRBJ2-7; possible D gene TRBD1, 6 bases. V gave up 0 bases and J gave up 2 bases, with 11 bases separating them. The CDR3 sequence is 15 residues long. Germline assignment: CDR1 MNHEY and CDR2 SVGAGI. The CDR3, as DNA: TGTGCCAGCAGTTACTCGAGAGGGGGACCCTACGAGCAGTACTTC. Residues: CASSYSRGGPYEQYF.

The chain recombines TRBV6-6 with TRBJ2-5, with TRBD2 matching 8 bases. V shed 2 bases and J 4 bases; nucleotides not matched to a gene: 0. The CDR3 totals 13 residues. In germline, CDR1 is MNHNY, CDR2 SVGAGI (reference sequence). CDR3 sequence reads: CASSYSGRETQYF. The CDR3, as DNA: TGTGCCAGCAGTTACAGCGGGAGAGAGACCCAGTACTTC.

This chain joins TRBV15 and TRBJ2-7; D remains ambiguous. Germline V gene lookup returns CDR1 LNHNV and CDR2 YYDKDF (reference sequence). The length of the CDR3 is 15 residues. Trimming shortened V by 0 bases and J by 6 bases, and 15 bases separated the two germline ends. The DNA of the CDR3 is TGTGCCACCAGCAGAGATACCGGCGTGGCTTTCGAGCAGTACTTC. It translates to CATSRDTGVAFEQYF.

The CDR3 nucleotides read TGCAGCGTTGAGCACCCGGGACAGGGAGTGACTGAAGCTTTCTTT. This gives the protein CSVEHPGQGVTEAFF. The rearrangement links TRBV29-1 to TRBJ1-1; TRBD1 aligns across 9 bases. The germline gives CDR1 SQVTM, CDR2 ANQGSEA. V trimming: 3 bases; J trimming: 5 bases; junction bases outside the gene matches: 10. The CDR3 sequence is 15 residues long.

The chain has TRBV30 and TRBJ1-1, with D perhaps matching TRBD1 (5 bases). The CDR3 extends over 12 amino acids. V lost 4 bases and J 2 bases, leaving 8 bases between the germline ends. Germline CDR1 reads GTSNPN; CDR2 reads SVGIG (reference sequence). CDR3: CAWKRGNTEAFF. In nucleotides, the CDR3 is TGTGCCTGGAAGAGGGGCAACACTGAAGCTTTCTTT. Complete variable domain (other parts from reference TRBV30 and TRBJ1-1): SQTIHQWPATLVQPVGSPLSLECTVEGTSNPNLYWYRQAAGRGLQLLFYSVGIGQISSEVPQNLSASRPQDRQFILSSKKLLLSDSGFYLCAWKRGNTEAFFGQGTRLTVV.

The chain is built from TRBV29-1 and TRBJ1-1; D gene uncertain. The CDR3 contains 14 residues. V lost 4 bases, J lost 1 base, and 13 bases lay in between. Germline CDR1 is SQVTM and CDR2 is ANQGSEA. In DNA form, the CDR3 reads TGCAGCGTTGGACGTCGGGGTTGGAACACTGAAGCTTTCTTT. It yields the protein CSVGRRGWNTEAFF.

V usage is TRBV25-1 and J usage is TRBJ2-7; perhaps TRBD2 as D (5 bases). CDR1 and CDR2 from the germline V gene are MGHDK and SYGVNS. The CDR3 consists of 15 residues. The V and J ends lost 2 bases and 5 bases respectively, with 16 bases between them. CDR3 protein: CASSERTGPGNEQYF. CDR3 nucleotide sequence: TGTGCCAGCAGTGAACGGACTGGCCCTGGTAACGAGCAGTACTTC.

Turning to this clone: At the DNA level, this CDR3 is encoded by other sequences in the same sample as well. This chain links TRBV6-6 with TRBJ1-5, with D unresolved. Germline V gene lookup returns CDR1 MNHNY and CDR2 SVGAGI (reference sequence). The CDR3 is made up of 13 amino acids. V lost 6 bases to trimming and J lost 0 bases, with 6 bases between them. CDR3 DNA: TGTGCCAGCAGACTTGATAGCAATCAGCCCCAGCATTTT. Its translation: CASRLDSNQPQHF.

This clone was seen only a few times. The rearrangement joins TRBV7-9 to TRBJ1-1; the D is unclear. CDR1 is SEHNR and CDR2 is FQNEAQ in the germline V gene (reference sequence). This CDR3 has 16 residues. The V and J ends lost 3 bases and 8 bases respectively, with 22 bases between them. CDR3 sequence (DNA): TGTGCCAGCAGCTTTTGGGTGGGAGGTTCCGCGTTCGAAGCTTTCTTT. This sequence encodes CASSFWVGGSAFEAFF.

The V call is TRBV6-1, the J call TRBJ2-7; D is unclear. The CDR3 spans 13 residues. In germline, CDR1 is MNHNS, CDR2 SASEGT. Trimming took 4 bases from V and 2 from J, leaving 9 bases between them. CDR3 in DNA: TGTGCCAGCAGTGCCAGCCCAACCTACGAGCAGTACTTC. Its protein is CASSASPTYEQYF.